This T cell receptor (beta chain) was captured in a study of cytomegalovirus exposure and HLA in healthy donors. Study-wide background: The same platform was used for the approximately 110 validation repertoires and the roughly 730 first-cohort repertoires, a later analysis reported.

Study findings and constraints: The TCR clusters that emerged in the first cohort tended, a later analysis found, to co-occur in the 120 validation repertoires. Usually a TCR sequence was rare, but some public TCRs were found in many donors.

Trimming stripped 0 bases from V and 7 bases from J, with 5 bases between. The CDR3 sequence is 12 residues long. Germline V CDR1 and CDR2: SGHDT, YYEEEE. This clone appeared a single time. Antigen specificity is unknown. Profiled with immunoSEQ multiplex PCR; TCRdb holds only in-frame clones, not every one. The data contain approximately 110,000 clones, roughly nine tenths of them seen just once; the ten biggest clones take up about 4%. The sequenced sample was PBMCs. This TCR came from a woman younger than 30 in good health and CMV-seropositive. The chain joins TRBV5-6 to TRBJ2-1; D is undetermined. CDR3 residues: CASSLDGNEQFF. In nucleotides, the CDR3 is TGTGCCAGCAGCTTGGACGGGAATGAGCAGTTCTTC.